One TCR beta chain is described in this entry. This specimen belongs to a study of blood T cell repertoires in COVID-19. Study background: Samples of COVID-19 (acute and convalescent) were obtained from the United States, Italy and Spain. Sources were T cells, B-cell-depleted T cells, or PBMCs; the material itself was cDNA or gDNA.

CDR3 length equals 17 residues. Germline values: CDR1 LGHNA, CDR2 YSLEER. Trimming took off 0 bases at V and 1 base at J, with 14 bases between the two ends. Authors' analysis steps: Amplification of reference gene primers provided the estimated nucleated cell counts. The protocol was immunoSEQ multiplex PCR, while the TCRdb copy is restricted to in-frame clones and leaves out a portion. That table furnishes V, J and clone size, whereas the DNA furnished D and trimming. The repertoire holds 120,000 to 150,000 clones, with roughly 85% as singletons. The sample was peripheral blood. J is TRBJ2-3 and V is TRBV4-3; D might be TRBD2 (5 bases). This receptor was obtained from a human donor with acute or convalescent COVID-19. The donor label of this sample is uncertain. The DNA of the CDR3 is TGCGCCAGCAGCCAAGATGCGGGTGTTGTAGGCACAGATACGCAGTATTTT. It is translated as CASSQDAGVVGTDTQYF.